A selection of T cell receptor beta chains follows, all from one sample in a study of read filtering for tumor transcriptome and immune sequencing. From the reads, TCRdb called clonotypes with MiXCR, one entry per CDR3 protein. The sample consists of roughly 60,000 distinct CDR3 sequences, 20% to 25% of them appearing once. The specimen sequenced was a population of CD138-negative cells sorted from bone marrow. The origin of the receptors is a donor aged 40 or over with multiple myeloma. Each CDR3 is given with its conserved first and last residue. The D gene is left open where the match is weak. Some rows mark clone size as missing; the rest say once, few, many or name a class of expanded clone.

CDR3	DNA	size	V	J	D
CASSLRGTYEQYF	TGTGCCAGCAGTTTGCGGGGGACCTACGAGCAGTACTTC	many	TRBV28	TRBJ2-7	TRBD2
CASSLASGTKNIQYF	TGCGCCAGCAGCTTGGCCTCGGGAACCAAAAACATTCAGTACTTC	many	TRBV5-1	TRBJ2-4	NA
CASSSTGTYSYEQYF	TGTGCCAGCAGTTCAACCGGGACATACTCCTACGAGCAGTACTTC	NA	TRBV27	TRBJ2-7	NA
CSAEGTGGDYSNQPQHF	TGCAGTGCTGAGGGGACAGGGGGCGATTATAGCAATCAGCCCCAGCATTTT	NA	TRBV20-1	TRBJ1-5	TRBD1
CASSSGRIYEQYF	TGTGCCAGCAGCTCCGGACGGATTTACGAGCAGTACTTC	many	TRBV7-9	TRBJ2-7	NA
CSASGRVGSSYEQYF	TGCAGTGCTAGTGGACGGGTCGGATCCTCCTACGAGCAGTACTTC	NA	TRBV20-1	TRBJ2-7	NA
CASSPGGQGTNEKLFF	TGTGCCAGCAGTCCGGGCGGACAGGGAACTAATGAAAAACTGTTTTTT	many	TRBV2	TRBJ1-4	TRBD1
CSALLPGQGYEQYF	TGCAGTGCTCTATTGCCGGGACAGGGGTACGAGCAGTACTTC	many	TRBV20-1	TRBJ2-7	TRBD1
CASSVTVRLAKNIQYF	TGTGCCAGCAGCGTGACCGTCCGACTAGCCAAAAACATTCAGTACTTC	NA	TRBV27	TRBJ2-4	NA
CSAVGNTEAFF	TGCAGTGCCGTAGGGAACACTGAAGCTTTCTTT	NA	TRBV20-1	TRBJ1-1	NA
CASSLGHTQETQYF	TGCGCCAGCAGCTTGGGACACACCCAAGAGACCCAGTACTTC	many	TRBV5-1	TRBJ2-5	NA
CASSSRDSGDTGELFF	TGTGCCAGCAGTTCCCGGGACTCGGGAGACACCGGGGAGCTGTTTTTT	few	TRBV7-9	TRBJ2-2	NA
CASSALGQNTGELFF	TGTGCCAGCAGTGCCCTGGGACAGAACACCGGGGAGCTGTTTTTT	NA	TRBV6-1	TRBJ2-2	NA
CSARIGSTDTQYF	TGCAGTGCTCGGATAGGAAGCACAGATACGCAGTATTTT	few	TRBV20-1	TRBJ2-3	NA
CASSTLGTSGAASYEQYF	TGTGCCAGTAGTACCCTCGGGACTAGCGGGGCCGCCTCCTACGAGCAGTACTTC	few	TRBV19	TRBJ2-7	TRBD2
CASRLASQGTGELFF	TGCGCCAGCAGGCTGGCCTCCCAAGGCACCGGGGAGCTGTTTTTT	NA	TRBV23-1	TRBJ2-2	NA
CASSLDRSTDTQYF	TGCGCCAGCAGCTTGGACAGGAGCACAGATACGCAGTATTTT	many	TRBV5-1	TRBJ2-3	NA
CASSLAGTRRTDTQYF	TGTGCCAGCAGCTTAGCCGGGACTAGACGCACAGATACGCAGTATTTT	many	TRBV11-3	TRBJ2-3	TRBD2
CAWSNRDRGNEQYF	TGTGCCTGGAGCAACCGGGACAGGGGTAACGAGCAGTACTTC	many	TRBV30	TRBJ2-7	TRBD1
CATSPTSGTQYF	TGTGCCACCAGCCCAACGAGCGGTACGCAGTATTTT	many	TRBV15	TRBJ2-3	NA
CASASHRGPYEQYF	TGTGCCAGCGCAAGTCACAGGGGGCCCTACGAGCAGTACTTC	many	TRBV12-3/TRBV12-4	TRBJ2-7	TRBD1
CATSREGTQPQHF	TGTGCCACCAGCAGAGAGGGAACTCAGCCCCAGCATTTT	NA	TRBV15	TRBJ1-5	NA
CASSGGTVQETQYF	TGTGCCAGCAGCGGGGGGACAGTCCAAGAGACCCAGTACTTC	many	TRBV7-9	TRBJ2-5	NA
CASSSTSGASTDTQYF	TGTGCCAGCAGTTCTACTAGCGGGGCTAGCACAGATACGCAGTATTTT	many	TRBV9	TRBJ2-3	TRBD2
CASSAARREATEAFF	TGCGCCAGCAGTGCCGCTAGGAGGGAGGCCACTGAAGCTTTCTTT	many	TRBV5-1	TRBJ1-1	NA
CASSFDLRGETQYF	TGTGCCAGCAGTTTTGACCTCCGGGGAGAGACCCAGTACTTC	NA	TRBV6-5	TRBJ2-5	NA
CSIDLYNEQFF	TGCAGCATAGACCTCTACAATGAGCAGTTCTTC	many	TRBV29-1	TRBJ2-1	NA
CASSLPGTANEKLFF	TGTGCCAGCAGCTTACCCGGGACAGCGAATGAAAAACTGTTTTTT	many	TRBV7-9	TRBJ1-4	TRBD1
CDSGRTGVGTEAFF	TGTGACAGCGGCCGGACAGGGGTCGGTACTGAAGCTTTCTTT	NA	TRBV28	TRBJ1-1	TRBD1
CASSELAGVDEQYF	TGTGCCAGCAGCGAACTAGCGGGAGTAGACGAGCAGTACTTC	few	TRBV7-9	TRBJ2-7	TRBD2